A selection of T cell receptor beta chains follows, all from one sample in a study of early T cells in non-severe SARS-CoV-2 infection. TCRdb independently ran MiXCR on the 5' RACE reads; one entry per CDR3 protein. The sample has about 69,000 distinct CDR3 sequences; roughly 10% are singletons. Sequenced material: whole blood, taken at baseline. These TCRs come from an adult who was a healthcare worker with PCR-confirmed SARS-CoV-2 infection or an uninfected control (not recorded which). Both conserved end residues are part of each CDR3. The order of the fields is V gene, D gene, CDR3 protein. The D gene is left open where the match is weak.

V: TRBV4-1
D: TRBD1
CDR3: CASSQSVPGQGRDEQYF

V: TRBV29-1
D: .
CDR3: CSVEEPYPSNYGYTF

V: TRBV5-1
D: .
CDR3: CASSSLGTPNNEQFF

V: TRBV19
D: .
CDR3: CASMGGINIQYF

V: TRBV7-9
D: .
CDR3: CASSAWTNYEQYF

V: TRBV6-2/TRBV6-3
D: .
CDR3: CASSERNEQFF

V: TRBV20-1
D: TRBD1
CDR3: CSARGQGLFPPLHF

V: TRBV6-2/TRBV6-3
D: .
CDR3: CASRTGYEQYF

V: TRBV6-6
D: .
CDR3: CASSYQPVQGTYEQYF

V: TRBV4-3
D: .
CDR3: CASSQVAGSRSDTQYF

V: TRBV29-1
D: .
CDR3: CSVVLDSGSPSEAFF

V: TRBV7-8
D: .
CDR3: CASSLDQAGELFF

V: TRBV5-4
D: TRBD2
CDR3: CASSTPLAGGYNEQFF

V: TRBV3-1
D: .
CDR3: CASSQGGGHTEAFF

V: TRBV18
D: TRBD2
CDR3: CASSLGGAESEQYF

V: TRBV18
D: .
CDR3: CASSPTRRDGYTF

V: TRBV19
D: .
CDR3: CATSGPYNEQFF

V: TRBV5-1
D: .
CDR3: CASSLRLSYEQYF

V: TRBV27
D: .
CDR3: CASSSEVRETQYF

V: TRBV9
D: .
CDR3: CASSPRGLVGPFEQYF

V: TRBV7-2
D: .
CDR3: CASSPHLVRDTQYF

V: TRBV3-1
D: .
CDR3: CASSQVAEQFF

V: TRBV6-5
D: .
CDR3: CASTGGEASPLHF

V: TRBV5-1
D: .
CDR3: CASSGGFRVGEQYF

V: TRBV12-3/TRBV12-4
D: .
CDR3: CASSTDQRKQYF

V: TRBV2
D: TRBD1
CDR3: CASSEGQSIQETQYF

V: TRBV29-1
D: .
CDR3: CSVVVDLNTEAFF

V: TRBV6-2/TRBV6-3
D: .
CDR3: CASSPGRDGEKLFF

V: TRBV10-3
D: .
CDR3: CAISEGSYEQYF

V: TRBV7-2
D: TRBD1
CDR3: CASSPTGADTGELFF

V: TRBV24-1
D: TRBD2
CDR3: CATSAPPLAGERTDTQYF

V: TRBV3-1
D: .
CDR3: CASSQDDTAYEQYF